The 3 T cell receptor beta chains listed next were all sequenced from one sample in a study of vaccination and CD4 T cells after COVID-19. These TCRs' antigens remain unknown. Described treatment: roughly 11-day PBMC culture with coronavirus spike peptide pools or control peptides (ViraFEST assay). Oncomine TCR Beta short-read sequencing was applied to DNA from cultured CD4+ T cells. TCRdb redid the calling of the PCR reads with MiXCR, one entry per CDR3 protein. This sample has 20,000 to 30,000 distinct CDR3 sequences, with 40% found just once. Sample: CD4+ T cells from blood, cultured in vitro. Every receptor here comes from a human donor who had recovered from COVID-19.

This clonotype was found a few times. The chain carries TRBV6-5 and TRBJ2-3, with 8 bases aligning to TRBD1. The V gene's germline CDR1 is MNHEY and CDR2 SVGAGI. The CDR3 extends over 18 amino acids. V was clipped by 2 bases and J by 3 bases; unmatched bases: 13. Written as DNA, the CDR3 is TGTGCCAGCAGTTACCGCGGACAGGGTGAAGGTTCGACAGATACGCAGTATTTT. Amino acids: CASSYRGQGEGSTDTQYF.

This clonotype was seen only a few times. CDR3 nucleotide sequence: TGTGCCAGCAGTGAACAGCGATTTAACTATGGCTACACCTTC. Translated: CASSEQRFNYGYTF. The V gene is TRBV25-1, the J gene TRBJ1-2; no clear D gene. Germline values: CDR1 MGHDK, CDR2 SYGVNS. V was pared by 2 bases and J by 1 base, with 8 bases between. CDR3 length equals 14 residues.

The V call is TRBV19, the J call TRBJ2-1; TRBD1 matches at 9 bases. V was clipped by 6 bases and J by 0 bases; unmatched bases: 6. This CDR3 has 16 residues. From germline, CDR1 is LNHDA and CDR2 SQIVND (reference sequence). CDR3 in amino acids: CASSMGTGSSYNEQFF. The CDR3 DNA is TGTGCCAGTAGCATGGGGACAGGGAGCTCCTACAATGAGCAGTTCTTC.